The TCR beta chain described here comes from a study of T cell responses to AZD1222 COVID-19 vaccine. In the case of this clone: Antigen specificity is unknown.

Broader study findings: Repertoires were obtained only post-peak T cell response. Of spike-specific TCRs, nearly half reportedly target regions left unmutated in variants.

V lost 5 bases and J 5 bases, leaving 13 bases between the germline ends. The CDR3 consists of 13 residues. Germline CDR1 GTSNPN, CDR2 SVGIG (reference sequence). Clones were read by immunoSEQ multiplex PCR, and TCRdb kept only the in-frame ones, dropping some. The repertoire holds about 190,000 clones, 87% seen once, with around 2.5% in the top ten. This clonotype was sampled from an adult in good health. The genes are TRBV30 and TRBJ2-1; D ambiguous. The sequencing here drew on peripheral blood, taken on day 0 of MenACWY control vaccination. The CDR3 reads CAWAPQVHNEQFF. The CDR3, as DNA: TGTGCCTGGGCCCCGCAGGTCCACAATGAGCAGTTCTTC.